The 21 T cell receptor beta chains presented below share a single source sample, sequenced in a study of shared clonotypes between healthy human individuals. Repertoires were generated with immunoSEQ multiplex PCR, while TCRdb's copy carries only in-frame clones and drops some. This sample has 550,000 to 850,000 clones, with roughly 72% found just once. The sample comprised memory CD4+ T cells sorted from blood. Subset denoted: CD45RA-negative fraction. These receptors all come from a woman under 40 in good health.

This rearrangement joins TRBV4-1 to TRBJ2-7, with D uncertain. CDR1 and CDR2 from the germline V gene are MGHRA and YSYEKL. CDR3 size: 14 residues. The ends were cut back, 4 bases at V and 2 bases at J, with 12 bases in the middle. The CDR3 is CASSPQRPPYEQYF. DNA for the CDR3: TGCGCCAGCAGCCCACAGAGGCCCCCCTACGAGCAGTACTTC.

The chain links TRBV7-2 to TRBJ2-5; 12 bases line up with TRBD2. Per germline, CDR1 SGHTA and CDR2 FQGNSA. This CDR3 region has 16 residues. V lost 5 bases and J lost 4; bases outside the gene matches: 8. CDR3 nucleotides: TGTGCCAGCAGCAAATCGATGACTAGCGGGAGAGAGACCCAGTACTTC. It codes for CASSKSMTSGRETQYF.

This clone has a handful of counts. The V call is TRBV5-4, the J call TRBJ1-2; 10 nucleotides agree with TRBD1. Trimming removed 5 bases from V and 7 bases from J; junction bases left unmatched: 5. Germline lookup yields CDR1 SGHNT and CDR2 YYREEE (reference sequence). The CDR3 covers 13 residues. The chain's CDR3 is CASSYDRGLGYTF. Here the CDR3 DNA reads TGTGCCAGCAGTTACGACAGGGGGCTTGGCTACACCTTC.

The V gene is TRBV29-1, the J gene TRBJ2-1; D uncertain. This CDR3 spans 11 amino acids. V was shortened by 2 bases and J by 13 bases, with 12 bases between the two germline ends. The germline gives CDR1 SQVTM, CDR2 ANQGSEA. The chain's CDR3 is CSVEFGGPQFF. The CDR3 region has the DNA TGCAGCGTTGAATTCGGCGGACCCCAGTTCTTC.

The chain recombines TRBV28 with TRBJ2-7, with 8 bases fitting TRBD1. Germline CDR1 MDHEN, CDR2 SYDVKM. The junction had 13 bases not matched to a gene; V was cut back by 5 bases and J by 7 bases. This CDR3 is built from 15 residues. The CDR3 DNA reads TGTGCCAGCAGTAATATAGTAGGACAGGGTACGGAGCAGTACTTC. It yields the protein CASSNIVGQGTEQYF.

This chain connects TRBV11-3 to TRBJ2-2; D remains ambiguous. This CDR3 spans 12 amino acids. CDR1 is SGHNT, CDR2 YENEEA, per germline. The V end was cut by 5 bases, the J end by 6 bases, with 7 bases between. The CDR3 DNA reads TGTGCCAGCAGCCCGATATCCGGGGAGCTGTTTTTT. This encodes CASSPISGELFF. Supplemented by reference TRBV11-3 and TRBJ2-2, the full variable domain reads EAGVVQSPRYKIIEKKQPVAFWCNPISGHNTLYWYLQNLGQGPELLIRYENEEAVDDSQLPKDRFSAERLKGVDSTLKIQPAELGDSAVYLCASSPISGELFFGEGSRLTVL.

This clone appeared a single time. The rearrangement joins TRBV6-1 to TRBJ2-1, with no clear D. V gave up 1 base and J gave up 4 bases, with 11 bases separating them. This CDR3 comprises 15 residues. From germline, CDR1 is MNHNS and CDR2 SASEGT. CDR3 region: CASSEGTALYNEQFF. The CDR3 DNA reads as TGTGCCAGCAGTGAAGGCACCGCGTTGTACAATGAGCAGTTCTTC.

The chain couples TRBV29-1 to TRBJ2-3; maybe TRBD2 (7 bases). Looked up from germline, CDR1 is SQVTM and CDR2 is ANQGSEA. The CDR3 is made up of 19 amino acids. Trimming took off 4 bases at V and 1 base at J, with 27 bases between the two ends. The CDR3 sequence: CSVGGGGDTKLAGTDTQYF. The CDR3 DNA is TGCAGCGTTGGCGGAGGGGGGGACACCAAGCTAGCAGGCACAGATACGCAGTATTTT.

J is TRBJ2-7 and V is TRBV9; D may match TRBD1 or TRBD2 (5 bases each). Germline V CDR1 and CDR2: SGDLS, YYNGEE. Trimming pared 0 bases from V and 6 bases from J, leaving 10 bases between. This CDR3 contains 13 residues. CDR3: CASSVAWGTEQYF. CDR3 bases: TGTGCCAGCAGCGTAGCTTGGGGGACCGAGCAGTACTTC.

This sequence joins TRBV19 and TRBJ2-6; D possibly uses TRBD1 or TRBD2 (6 bases each). Trimming pared 5 bases from V and 2 bases from J, leaving 22 bases between. The CDR3 contains 19 residues. CDR1 and CDR2 from the germline V gene are LNHDA and SQIVND (reference sequence). The DNA for the CDR3 is TGTGCCAGTAGTTCGCGGTTACGGCCGGGGGCGGCTGGGGCCAACGTCCTGACTTTC. It is translated as CASSSRLRPGAAGANVLTF.

The chain carries TRBV6-6 and TRBJ1-4, with 10 positions matching TRBD1. Germline V gives CDR1 MNHNY, CDR2 SVGAGI (reference sequence). The junction had 3 bases not matched to a gene; V was cut back by 6 bases and J by 5 bases. The CDR3 has 14 residues. CDR3 sequence (DNA): TGTGCCAGCAGACGGGACAGGGGAAATGAAAAACTGTTTTTT. This sequence encodes CASRRDRGNEKLFF.

The chain recombines TRBV7-2 with TRBJ2-3; the match to TRBD2 covers 11 bases. Germline loops: CDR1 SGHTA, CDR2 FQGNSA. V lost 1 base and J lost 0; bases outside the gene matches: 6. This CDR3 is 18 amino acids long. The chain's CDR3 is CASSLGTLAGGSTDTQYF. CDR3 DNA: TGTGCCAGCAGCTTAGGAACGTTAGCGGGAGGGAGCACAGATACGCAGTATTTT.

The rearrangement uses TRBV19 and TRBJ2-2, with D hard to call. This CDR3 has 14 residues. Germline-derived CDR1 and CDR2 are LNHDA and SQIVND (reference sequence). V shed 4 bases and J shed 4 bases, with 10 bases lying between them. The CDR3 region has the DNA TGTGCCAGTAGTAGGTGGGATGGCACCGGGGAGCTGTTTTTT. It yields the protein CASSRWDGTGELFF.

V is TRBV28 and J is TRBJ1-2, with D possibly being TRBD1 (6 bases). The germline CDR1 and CDR2 sequences are MDHEN and SYDVKM. CDR3 length: 15 residues. V was trimmed by 5 bases and J by 4 bases, leaving 17 bases between them. Here the CDR3 DNA reads TGTGCCAGCAGTGAGAGAGGGGGTGGTGGCTATGGCTACACCTTC. It codes for CASSERGGGGYGYTF.

Only one count was recorded for this clone. The chain uses TRBV14 and TRBJ2-3; D gene ambiguous. The CDR3 is made up of 15 amino acids. V was pared by 4 bases and J by 1 base, with 12 bases between. Germline CDR1 reads SGHDN; CDR2 reads FVKESK. DNA of the CDR3: TGTGCCAGCAGCCGATGGGGTGGGCGCACAGATACGCAGTATTTT. Amino acid sequence: CASSRWGGRTDTQYF.

The chain carries TRBV5-1 and TRBJ1-2, with D perhaps TRBD1 (6 bases). The length of the CDR3 is 13 residues. The germline V and J ends were trimmed by 4 bases and 3 bases, with 10 bases remaining between them. From germline, CDR1 is SGHRS and CDR2 YFSETQ. The CDR3 nucleotides are TGCGCCAGCAGCCCCAGACAGGACTATGGCTACACCTTC. Translating it yields CASSPRQDYGYTF.

The chain has TRBV2 and TRBJ2-7, with D maybe TRBD1 (5 bases). CDR1 is SNHLY, CDR2 FYNNEI, per germline. The CDR3 sequence is 11 residues long. The V gene lost 8 bases and the J gene lost 6 bases, with 11 bases spanning the gap. Here the CDR3 reads CASSGLSEQYF. The CDR3 coding sequence is TGTGCCAGCTCAGGGTTGAGCGAGCAGTACTTC.

The chain employs TRBV19 and TRBJ1-2; the D gene is possibly TRBD1 (6 bases). The CDR3 runs 14 residues. Germline V gene lookup returns CDR1 LNHDA and CDR2 SQIVND (reference sequence). The V end was cut by 0 bases, the J end by 8 bases, with 13 bases between. The CDR3 is CASSIEAGAGGYTF. The CDR3 nucleotides are TGTGCCAGTAGTATAGAGGCAGGGGCGGGAGGCTACACCTTC. Using reference TRBV19 and TRBJ1-2 for the parts outside the CDR3, the full variable domain is DGGITQSPKYLFRKEGQNVTLSCEQNLNHDAMYWYRQDPGQGLRLIYYSQIVNDFQKGDIAEGYSVSREKKESFPLTVTSAQKNPTAFYLCASSIEAGAGGYTFGSGTRLTVV.

This clone has just a few counts. This chain joins TRBV7-8 and TRBJ2-5; the D gene is possibly TRBD1 (8 bases). CDR1 is SGHVS and CDR2 is FQNEAQ in the germline V gene. This CDR3 has 16 amino acids. Trimming pared 5 bases from V and 4 bases from J, leaving 20 bases between. CDR3 sequence (DNA): TGTGCCAGCAGCCCACGACAGGGGAGGGTCGGAGAGACCCAGTACTTC. Its translation is CASSPRQGRVGETQYF. The variable domain in full, completed from reference TRBV7-8 and TRBJ2-5, reads GAGVSQSPRYKVAKRGQDVALRCDPISGHVSLFWYQQALGQGPEFLTYFQNEAQLDKSGLPSDRFFAERPEGSVSTLKIQRTQQEDSAVYLCASSPRQGRVGETQYFGPGTRLLVL.

CDR3 amino acids: CASSLVHGPNTEAFF. The CDR3 nucleotides read TGTGCCAGCAGCTTAGTCCACGGCCCGAACACTGAAGCTTTCTTT. The chain employs TRBV7-6 and TRBJ1-1, with D unclear. CDR3 length equals 15 residues. V lost 1 base and J 1 base, leaving 10 bases between the germline ends. CDR1 and CDR2 from the germline V gene are SGHVS and FNYEAQ.

V is TRBV5-1 and J is TRBJ1-1; 8 positions match TRBD1. V lost 0 bases, J lost 4 bases, and 8 bases stayed unmatched. CDR1 is SGHRS and CDR2 is YFSETQ in the germline V gene. This CDR3 is built from 16 residues. CDR3 protein: CASSLEPGGRGTEAFF. The CDR3 bases are TGCGCCAGCAGCTTGGAGCCAGGGGGCCGCGGCACTGAAGCTTTCTTT.